This TCR beta chain was sequenced during a study of T cell changes during pregnancy in multiple sclerosis. TCRdb's copy holds only in-frame clones and misses some; the assay was immunoSEQ multiplex PCR. The table includes about 70,000 clones, roughly 94% detected once. The specimen comprised peripheral blood, sampled in the third trimester of pregnancy. This receptor was taken from a female donor with multiple sclerosis, enrolled in a pregnancy study.

DNA for the CDR3: TGTGCCAGCAGCGTAGCTATTGGCAGGGGGCTGACTGAAGCTTTCTTT. Protein: CASSVAIGRGLTEAFF. The chain is built from TRBV9 and TRBJ1-1, with 8 nucleotides matching TRBD1. The CDR3 extends over 16 amino acids. CDR1 and CDR2 from the germline V gene are SGDLS and YYNGEE. The V segment lost 0 bases and the J segment 5 bases; nucleotides outside the gene matches: 9.